Following are 21 T cell receptor beta chains from one sample sequenced in a study of shared clonotypes between healthy human individuals. The repertoire was sequenced with immunoSEQ multiplex PCR; TCRdb's copy has only in-frame clones and lacks some. Of about 1.5 million clones in the sample, 98% are singletons; the top ten hold around 0.47%. Sequenced: naive CD4+ T cells sorted from blood. Indicated subset: CD45RA+ positively selected. These receptor sequences come from a young man in good health.

This clone has just one count. This chain uses TRBV10-3 with TRBJ2-2; D remains ambiguous. CDR1 is ENHRY, CDR2 SYGVKD, per germline. The CDR3 contains 16 residues. Between the trimmed V and J ends, which lost 3 bases and 0 bases, there was a span of 11 bases. Here the CDR3 reads CAISESSSANTGELFF. For the CDR3, the DNA is TGTGCCATCAGTGAATCCAGCTCCGCGAACACCGGGGAGCTGTTTTTT.

With regard to this clone: This sample includes further DNA sequences coding for the same CDR3. The CDR3 bases are TGCGCCAGCAGCTTGGCCGCCGTGAGCTACAATGAGCAGTTCTTC. Translating it yields CASSLAAVSYNEQFF. The V and J genes are TRBV5-1 and TRBJ2-1; no clear D. This CDR3 contains 15 residues. CDR1 is SGHRS, CDR2 YFSETQ, per germline. Trimming pared 0 bases from V and 3 bases from J, leaving 10 bases between.

This clone was detected only once. This chain links TRBV5-1 with TRBJ2-3, with a weak D call TRBD1 (5 bases). Trimming shortened V by 0 bases and J by 0 bases, and 14 bases separated the two germline ends. Per the germline V gene, CDR1 is SGHRS and CDR2 is YFSETQ. The CDR3 is 17 amino acids. The CDR3 DNA is TGCGCCAGCAGCTTGGGCGTACAGGTCGCTAGCACAGATACGCAGTATTTT. It is translated as CASSLGVQVASTDTQYF.

V usage is TRBV5-1 and J usage is TRBJ2-5, with D possibly being TRBD1 (5 bases). This CDR3 region has 16 residues. V lost 4 bases and J lost 2, with 18 bases in between. CDR1 is SGHRS and CDR2 is YFSETQ in the germline V gene. CDR3 DNA: TGCGCCAGCAGCACAAAGACAGTAAGATTACAAGAGACCCAGTACTTC. It translates to CASSTKTVRLQETQYF.

CDR3 region: CASSLVPGAALEYGYTF. The CDR3, as DNA: TGCGCCAGCAGCTTGGTGCCAGGGGCCGCGCTTGAGTATGGCTACACCTTC. The chain carries TRBV5-1 and TRBJ1-2, with D possibly TRBD1 on 6 matching bases. CDR1 and CDR2 (germline): SGHRS, YFSETQ. V was shortened by 0 bases and J by 5 bases, with 20 bases between the two germline ends. This CDR3 is 17 amino acids long.

Points on this clone: Other nucleotide sequences in the sample specify the same CDR3. This chain uses TRBV19 with TRBJ2-7, with D maybe TRBD1 (6 bases). Trimming removed 3 bases from V and 4 bases from J, with 10 bases in between. This CDR3 is 13 amino acids long. Germline V gene lookup returns CDR1 LNHDA and CDR2 SQIVND (reference sequence). Written as DNA, the CDR3 is TGTGCCAGTAGTATCGGACAGCCGTACGAGCAGTACTTC. As protein: CASSIGQPYEQYF.

This clone was detected only a few times. The chain uses TRBV7-8 and TRBJ1-5; D gene uncertain. This CDR3 has 12 residues. Germline CDR1 and CDR2: SGHVS and FQNEAQ. Trimming removed 3 bases from V and 5 bases from J, with 5 bases in between. Here the CDR3 DNA reads TGTGCCAGCAGCTTGGTACATCAGCCCCAGCATTTT. Protein: CASSLVHQPQHF.

The chain is built from TRBV5-6 and TRBJ1-5, with D hard to call. V lost 1 base and J 4 bases, leaving 12 bases between the germline ends. Germline values: CDR1 SGHDT, CDR2 YYEEEE. The CDR3 covers 15 residues. CDR3 DNA: TGTGCCAGCAGCTTGTTTTGGTCGCAAAATCAGCCCCAGCATTTT. Translating it yields CASSLFWSQNQPQHF.

The chain is built from TRBV11-2 and TRBJ2-3; 11 nucleotides match TRBD2. Unmatched junction bases numbered 9, after V lost 5 bases and J lost 5 bases. This CDR3 comprises 16 residues. The V gene's germline CDR1 is SGHAT and CDR2 FQNNGV. CDR3 bases: TGTGCCAGCAGCAATATAGCGGGAGGGATTGGAGATACGCAGTATTTT. Encoded protein: CASSNIAGGIGDTQYF.

The rearrangement links TRBV5-4 to TRBJ2-5, with D perhaps TRBD2 (6 bases). The V gene's germline CDR1 is SGHNT and CDR2 YYREEE (reference sequence). V lost 2 bases to trimming and J lost 4 bases, with 18 bases between them. The CDR3 loop spans 16 amino acids. The CDR3 nucleotides read TGTGCCAGCAGCTTAGGAGAACTAGGGACTTCAGAGACCCAGTACTTC. Encoded protein: CASSLGELGTSETQYF.

This chain joins TRBV2 and TRBJ2-5; the D gene is possibly TRBD1 (6 bases). The CDR3 is 13 amino acids. Deletions cut 1 base from V and 9 bases from J, with 12 bases between. CDR1 SNHLY and CDR2 FYNNEI come from the germline V gene. CDR3: CASSEEGEGSQYF. As DNA, the CDR3 is TGTGCCAGCAGTGAAGAGGGGGAAGGGTCCCAGTACTTC. Based on the CDR3 plus reference TRBV2 and TRBJ2-5, the full variable domain is EPEVTQTPSHQVTQMGQEVILRCVPISNHLYFYWYRQILGQKVEFLVSFYNNEISEKSEIFDDQFSVERPDGSNFTLKIRSTKLEDSAMYFCASSEEGEGSQYFGPGTRLLVL.

On this clone itself: This same CDR3 is encoded by further DNA sequences in the sample. This chain connects TRBV4-3 to TRBJ2-1; the D is unclear. CDR1 is LGHNA, CDR2 YSLEER, per germline. The length of the CDR3 is 11 residues. V gave up 3 bases and J gave up 4 bases, with 1 base separating them. DNA of the CDR3: TGCGCCAGCAGCCAGTACAATGAGCAGTTCTTC. It is translated as CASSQYNEQFF.

This sequence joins TRBV6-1 and TRBJ2-6, with D unresolved. Germline loops: CDR1 MNHNS, CDR2 SASEGT. Trimming took 2 bases from V and 0 from J, leaving 11 bases between them. There are 17 residues in the CDR3. The CDR3 region has the DNA TGTGCCAGCAGTGAAAATTGGTATAGCTCTGGGGCCAACGTCCTGACTTTC. Protein sequence: CASSENWYSSGANVLTF.

Turning to this clone: The sample contains more than one DNA sequence encoding this CDR3. The chain recombines TRBV5-4 with TRBJ1-1; no reliable D call. V shed 1 base and J shed 1 base, with 8 bases lying between them. Looked up from germline, CDR1 is SGHNT and CDR2 is YYREEE (reference sequence). The CDR3 is 14 residues long. CDR3 nucleotides: TGTGCCAGCAGCTTGCGCGGCCCGAACACTGAAGCTTTCTTT. This codes for CASSLRGPNTEAFF.

The chain uses TRBV7-2 and TRBJ2-7; 9 bases are shared with TRBD1. The CDR3 length is 15 residues. The junction had 8 bases not matched to a gene; V was cut back by 0 bases and J by 8 bases. Germline loops: CDR1 SGHTA, CDR2 FQGNSA. The CDR3 loop reads CASSLASETGGKQYF. The CDR3 DNA reads TGTGCCAGCAGCTTAGCCTCCGAGACAGGGGGGAAGCAGTACTTC.

The rearrangement uses TRBV5-1 and TRBJ2-5, with 7 bases lining up with TRBD1. The V gene end was trimmed by 6 bases and the J gene end by 1 base; junction bases not matched to a gene: 6. The length of the CDR3 is 14 residues. Germline assignment: CDR1 SGHRS and CDR2 YFSETQ. The CDR3 protein is CASTTGESQETQYF. DNA for the CDR3: TGCGCCAGCACAACAGGGGAAAGCCAAGAGACCCAGTACTTC.

This chain connects TRBV6-5 to TRBJ2-7; perhaps TRBD2 as D (6 bases). Trimming pared 1 base from V and 6 bases from J, leaving 7 bases between. Germline-derived CDR1 and CDR2 are MNHEY and SVGAGI. The CDR3 is 12 amino acids. The CDR3, as DNA: TGTGCCAGCAGTTACTACGGGGGCGAGCAGTACTTC. This translates into CASSYYGGEQYF.

J is TRBJ2-1 and V is TRBV5-1, with D perhaps given as TRBD1 or TRBD2 (6 bases each). The CDR3 length is 17 residues. Germline V gene sequence: CDR1 SGHRS, CDR2 YFSETQ. Between the trimmed V and J ends, which lost 6 bases and 5 bases, there was a span of 24 bases. DNA of the CDR3: TGCGCCAGCAAGGGGGGTATTAAGGTTGACCCCGACAATGAGCAGTTCTTC. Translation gives CASKGGIKVDPDNEQFF.

This chain connects TRBV6-1 to TRBJ1-5; no definite D call. CDR3 size: 13 residues. The germline V gene encodes CDR1 MNHNS and CDR2 SASEGT. V was clipped by 8 bases and J by 3 bases, with 11 bases between them. CDR3 loop: CASVRQLNQPQHF. The CDR3 DNA follows: TGTGCCAGCGTTCGGCAGCTCAATCAGCCCCAGCATTTT.

V and J are TRBV20-1 and TRBJ2-5; D not resolved. The CDR3 runs 11 residues. V was shortened by 6 bases and J by 3 bases, with 8 bases between the two germline ends. Per germline, CDR1 DFQATT and CDR2 SNEGSKA (reference sequence). Here the CDR3 reads CSAPVKETQYF. The CDR3 nucleotides are TGCAGTGCCCCGGTTAAAGAGACCCAGTACTTC.

J is TRBJ2-4 and V is TRBV7-2; 12 positions match TRBD2. This CDR3 is 15 amino acids long. Germline CDR1 reads SGHTA; CDR2 reads FQGNSA. With V trimmed by 5 bases and J by 5 bases, 4 bases remained unmatched. The CDR3 nucleotides are TGTGCCAGCAGCCGGACTAGCGGGACCCAAAACATTCAGTACTTC. Protein sequence: CASSRTSGTQNIQYF.